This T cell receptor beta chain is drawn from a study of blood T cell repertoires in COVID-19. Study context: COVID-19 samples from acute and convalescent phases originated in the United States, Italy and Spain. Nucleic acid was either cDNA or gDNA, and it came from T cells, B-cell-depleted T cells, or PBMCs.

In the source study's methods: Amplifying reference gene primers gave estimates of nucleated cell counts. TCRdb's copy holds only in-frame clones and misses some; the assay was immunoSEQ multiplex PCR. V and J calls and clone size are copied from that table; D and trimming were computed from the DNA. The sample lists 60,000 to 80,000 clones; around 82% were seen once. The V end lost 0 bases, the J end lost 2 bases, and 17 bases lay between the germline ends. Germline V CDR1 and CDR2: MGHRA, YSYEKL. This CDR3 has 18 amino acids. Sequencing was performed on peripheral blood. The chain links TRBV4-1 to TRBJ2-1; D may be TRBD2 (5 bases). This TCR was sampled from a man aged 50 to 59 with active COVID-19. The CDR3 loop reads CASSQDNRGLFAYNEQFF. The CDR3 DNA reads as TGCGCCAGCAGCCAAGATAATCGCGGACTTTTTGCCTACAATGAGCAGTTCTTC.